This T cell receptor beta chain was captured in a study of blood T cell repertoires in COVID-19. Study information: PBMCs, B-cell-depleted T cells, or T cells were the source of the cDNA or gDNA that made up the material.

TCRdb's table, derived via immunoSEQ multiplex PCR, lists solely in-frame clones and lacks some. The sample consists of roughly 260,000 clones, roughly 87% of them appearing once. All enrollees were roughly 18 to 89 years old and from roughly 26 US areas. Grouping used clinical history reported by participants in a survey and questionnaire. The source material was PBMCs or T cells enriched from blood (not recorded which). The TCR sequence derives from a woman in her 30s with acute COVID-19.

The chain's CDR3 is CAWGRNDRVDGYTF. The DNA of the CDR3 is TGTGCCTGGGGCCGCAACGACAGGGTCGATGGCTACACCTTC. This rearrangement joins TRBV30 to TRBJ1-2; TRBD1 matches at 7 bases. The length of the CDR3 is 14 residues. With 5 bases clipped from V and 6 bases from J, the junction kept 12 bases outside the gene matches. Germline loops: CDR1 GTSNPN, CDR2 SVGIG (reference sequence).